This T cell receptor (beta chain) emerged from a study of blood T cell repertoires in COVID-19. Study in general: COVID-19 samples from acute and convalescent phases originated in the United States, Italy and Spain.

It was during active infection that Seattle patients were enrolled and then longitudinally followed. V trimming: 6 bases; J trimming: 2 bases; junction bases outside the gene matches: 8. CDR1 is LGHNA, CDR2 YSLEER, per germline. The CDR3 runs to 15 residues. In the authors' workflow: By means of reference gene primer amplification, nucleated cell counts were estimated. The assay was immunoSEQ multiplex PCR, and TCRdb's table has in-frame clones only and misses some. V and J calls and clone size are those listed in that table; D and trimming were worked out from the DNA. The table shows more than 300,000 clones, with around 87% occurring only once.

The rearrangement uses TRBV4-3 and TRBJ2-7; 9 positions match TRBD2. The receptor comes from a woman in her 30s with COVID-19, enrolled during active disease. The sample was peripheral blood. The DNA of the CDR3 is TGCGCCAGCAGGGCGGGTCTAGCGGGAACCTACGAGCAGTACTTC. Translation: CASRAGLAGTYEQYF.